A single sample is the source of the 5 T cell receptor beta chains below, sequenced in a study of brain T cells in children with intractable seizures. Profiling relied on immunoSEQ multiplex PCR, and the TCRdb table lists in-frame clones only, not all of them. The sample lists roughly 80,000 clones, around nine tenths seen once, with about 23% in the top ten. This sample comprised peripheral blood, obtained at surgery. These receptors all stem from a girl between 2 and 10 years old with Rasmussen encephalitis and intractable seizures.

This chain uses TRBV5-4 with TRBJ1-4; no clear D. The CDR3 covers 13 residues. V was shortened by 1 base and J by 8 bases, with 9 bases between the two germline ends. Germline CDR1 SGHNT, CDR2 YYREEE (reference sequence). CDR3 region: CASSLSLGEKLFF. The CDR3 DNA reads TGTGCCAGCAGCTTGTCTCTGGGAGAAAAACTGTTTTTT.

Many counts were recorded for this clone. The chain's CDR3 is CASSELPDNEQFF. DNA of the CDR3: TGTGCCAGCAGTGAACTTCCTGACAATGAGCAGTTCTTC. The gene calls are TRBV2 and TRBJ2-1; D gene unclear. The V end was cut by 2 bases, the J end by 5 bases, with 7 bases between. CDR1 SNHLY and CDR2 FYNNEI come from the germline V gene. The CDR3 totals 13 residues.

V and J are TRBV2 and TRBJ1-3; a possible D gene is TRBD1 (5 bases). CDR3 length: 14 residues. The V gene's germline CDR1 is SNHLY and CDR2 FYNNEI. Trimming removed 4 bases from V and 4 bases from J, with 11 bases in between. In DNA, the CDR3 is TGTGCCAGCAGTGGACAGCTCGCCGGAAACACCATATATTTT. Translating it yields CASSGQLAGNTIYF.

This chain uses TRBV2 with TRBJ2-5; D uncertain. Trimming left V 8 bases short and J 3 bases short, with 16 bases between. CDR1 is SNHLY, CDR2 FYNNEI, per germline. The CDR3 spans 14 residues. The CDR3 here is CASARRAFEETQYF. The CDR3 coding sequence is TGTGCCAGCGCCCGAAGGGCATTCGAAGAGACCCAGTACTTC. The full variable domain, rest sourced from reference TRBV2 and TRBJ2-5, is EPEVTQTPSHQVTQMGQEVILRCVPISNHLYFYWYRQILGQKVEFLVSFYNNEISEKSEIFDDQFSVERPDGSNFTLKIRSTKLEDSAMYFCASARRAFEETQYFGPGTRLLVL.

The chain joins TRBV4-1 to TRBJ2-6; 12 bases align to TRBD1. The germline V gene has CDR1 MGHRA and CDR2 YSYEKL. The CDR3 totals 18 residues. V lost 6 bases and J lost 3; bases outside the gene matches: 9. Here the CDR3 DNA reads TGCGCCAGCAGTCAGGAGGGACAGGGGGCAAATGGGGCCAACGTCCTGACTTTC. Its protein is CASSQEGQGANGANVLTF.